The 8 T cell receptor beta chains below come from one sample, sequenced in a study of T cells in Graves' hyperthyroidism and ophthalmopathy. Amplified TCR beta CDR3 regions derived from RNA transcripts. A first-round RT-PCR of the TCR CDR3 used the HTBI primer set. Via MiXCR, TCRdb re-called the multiplex PCR reads, giving one row per CDR3 protein. Seen here are 550,000 to 850,000 distinct CDR3 sequences, about 17% observed once, and the top ten hold approximately 16%. Sequencing was carried out using blood. The receptors were sampled from a woman aged 45-59 years with Graves' hyperthyroidism that later progressed to Graves' ophthalmopathy.

This clonotype was counted at least ten times. The chain combines TRBV13 with TRBJ2-5, with unresolved D. This CDR3 has 16 amino acids. Germline V gene sequence: CDR1 PRHDT, CDR2 FYEKMQ (reference sequence). V was trimmed by 2 bases and J by 7 bases, leaving 20 bases between them. The CDR3 nucleotides read TGTGCCAGCAGCTTATGGAGTGGTGCTAGACCCGGGACCCAGTACTTC. Residues: CASSLWSGARPGTQYF. Drawing the rest from reference TRBV13 and TRBJ2-5, the complete variable domain is AAGVIQSPRHLIKEKRETATLKCYPIPRHDTVYWYQQGPGQDPQFLISFYEKMQSDKGSIPDRFSAQQFSDYHSELNMSSLELGDSALYFCASSLWSGARPGTQYFGPGTRLLVL.

The chain is built from TRBV6-1 and TRBJ1-2; 7 bases are shared with TRBD1. Germline V gene sequence: CDR1 MNHNS, CDR2 SASEGT. This CDR3 contains 16 residues. After removal of 6 bases from V and 2 bases from J, the junction contained 12 bases not matched to a gene. CDR3 amino acids: CASSSPPDRANYGYTF. The CDR3 bases are TGTGCCAGCAGCTCACCCCCCGACAGGGCGAACTATGGCTACACCTTC.

The chain couples TRBV12-3 or TRBV12-4 to TRBJ1-5; the D is unclear. The CDR3 totals 13 residues. Trimming took 5 bases from V and 5 from J, leaving 10 bases between them. The CDR3 DNA reads as TGTGCCAGCAGTCCGAGGGAGTATCAGCCCCAGCATTTT. Translation gives CASSPREYQPQHF.

The chain uses TRBV28 and TRBJ1-1; D unresolved. CDR1 and CDR2 from the germline V gene are MDHEN and SYDVKM. V lost 2 bases to trimming and J lost 5 bases, with 18 bases between them. The CDR3 covers 16 residues. This CDR3 reads CASSLEYPTRGTEAFF. CDR3 DNA sequence: TGTGCCAGCAGTTTAGAGTATCCAACCCGCGGGACTGAAGCTTTCTTT.

This clonotype came up many times. V usage is TRBV27 and J usage is TRBJ2-7; 9 bases map to TRBD1. J lost 2 bases, V lost 3 bases, and 5 bases had no gene match. Germline CDR1 MNHEY, CDR2 SMNVEV (reference sequence). This CDR3 region has 15 residues. CDR3: CASSLKGQGAYEQYF. The CDR3 DNA is TGTGCCAGCAGTTTGAAGGGACAGGGCGCCTACGAGCAGTACTTC.

The chain has TRBV7-9 and TRBJ2-3; D possibly corresponds to TRBD1 (5 bases). This CDR3 is built from 17 residues. Germline CDR1 is SEHNR and CDR2 is FQNEAQ (reference sequence). Deletions cut 5 bases from V and 1 base from J, with 19 bases between. CDR3 nucleotides: TGTGCCAGCAGCACAACCTTCTTAGGGGCGCGCACAGATACGCAGTATTTT. It is translated as CASSTTFLGARTDTQYF. Full variable domain (missing parts from reference TRBV7-9 and TRBJ2-3): DTGVSQNPRHKITKRGQNVTFRCDPISEHNRLYWYRQTLGQGPEFLTYFQNEAQLEKSRLLSDRFSAERPKGSFSTLEIQRTEQGDSAMYLCASSTTFLGARTDTQYFGPGTRLTVL.

This clonotype was picked up a small number of times. CDR3 DNA: TGTGCCAGCAGCTTAGTATCAGGGGGCGAGCAGTACTTC. Translating gives CASSLVSGGEQYF. This chain links TRBV7-2 with TRBJ2-7, with 7 bases identical to TRBD1. The germline V gene encodes CDR1 SGHTA and CDR2 FQGNSA. V lost 1 base to trimming and J lost 6 bases; unmatched junction nucleotides: 3. There are 13 residues in the CDR3.

This clonotype has ten or more counts. The chain employs TRBV15 and TRBJ1-5; D is unclear. This CDR3 contains 14 residues. CDR1 is LNHNV, CDR2 YYDKDF, per germline (reference sequence). The V and J ends lost 0 bases and 2 bases respectively, with 5 bases between them. In nucleotides, the CDR3 is TGTGCCACCAGCAGAGATTTTGGCAATCAGCCCCAGCATTTT. This encodes CATSRDFGNQPQHF. The entire variable domain, with the rest obtained from reference TRBV15 and TRBJ1-5, is as follows: DAMVIQNPRYQVTQFGKPVTLSCSQTLNHNVMYWYQQKSSQAPKLLFHYYDKDFNNEADTPDNFQSRRPNTSFCFLDIRSPGLGDTAMYLCATSRDFGNQPQHFGDGTRLSIL.